This T cell receptor (beta chain) appears in the sequencing data of a study of CD4 T cells in relation to SARS-CoV-2 and coronaviruses. On this clone itself: Its antigen remains unidentified.

Data came from immunoSEQ multiplex PCR; TCRdb stores just in-frame clones and leaves some out. The repertoire consists of under 25,000 clones, with roughly 73% occurring once and the leading ten covering about a fifth. Unexposed donor CD4+ T cells date from 2011-2018, before the COVID-19 pandemic. CD4+ T cells were isolated from the cells after less than 13 days of culture. The CDR3 is 13 amino acids. Germline CDR1 SEHNR, CDR2 FQNEAQ (reference sequence). V gave up 5 bases and J gave up 5 bases, with 12 bases separating them. The TCR was taken from a human donor in good health. Sequencing used CD4+ T cells from PBMCs, cultured in vitro. The chain employs TRBV7-9 and TRBJ1-1; D not certain. CDR3 sequence reads: CASSPNPGTEAFF. The DNA for the CDR3 is TGTGCCAGCAGCCCCAACCCGGGGACTGAAGCTTTCTTT. The whole variable domain, remainder taken from reference TRBV7-9 and TRBJ1-1, is DTGVSQNPRHKITKRGQNVTFRCDPISEHNRLYWYRQTLGQGPEFLTYFQNEAQLEKSRLLSDRFSAERPKGSFSTLEIQRTEQGDSAMYLCASSPNPGTEAFFGQGTRLTVV.